This is a list of T cell receptor beta chains from one sample in a study of T cell clonotyping in hematopoietic cell transplantation. Using immunoSEQ multiplex PCR, the repertoire was profiled, and TCRdb retains in-frame clones only, with some absent. The repertoire holds tens of thousands of clones, with around 96% as singletons. The sequenced sample consisted of peripheral blood mononuclear cells. The receptors stem from a man aged 30-40 years in good health. Some clones in this sample may be carry-over from other donors' samples. Each CDR3 is given with its conserved first and last residue. Each record gives: clone size, J gene, D gene, V gene, CDR3 protein, CDR3 DNA. A D gene is named only where the DNA matches it firmly. For some rows the clone size is stated as once, few or many, or as a class when expanded; others skip it.

clone size: -
J gene: TRBJ1-2
D gene: TRBD1
V gene: TRBV9
CDR3 protein: CASSRQGLNYGYTF
CDR3 DNA: TGTGCCAGCAGCCGACAGGGATTAAACTATGGCTACACCTTC

clone size: -
J gene: TRBJ2-3
D gene: TRBD1
V gene: TRBV6-5
CDR3 protein: CASTETGNTDTQYF
CDR3 DNA: TGTGCCAGCACCGAGACAGGGAACACAGATACGCAGTATTTT

clone size: -
J gene: TRBJ2-7
D gene: -
V gene: TRBV10-1
CDR3 protein: CASSATGTPASSYEQYF
CDR3 DNA: TGCGCCAGCAGTGCCACCGGGACGCCGGCGAGCTCCTACGAGCAGTACTTC

clone size: -
J gene: TRBJ2-2
D gene: TRBD2
V gene: TRBV6-4
CDR3 protein: CASSGTSAGELFF
CDR3 DNA: TGTGCCAGCAGTGGGACTAGCGCCGGGGAGCTGTTTTTT

clone size: -
J gene: TRBJ1-6
D gene: -
V gene: TRBV5-5
CDR3 protein: CASSLISGGNSPLHF
CDR3 DNA: TGTGCCAGCAGCTTGATCAGTGGGGGGAATTCACCCCTCCACTTT

clone size: -
J gene: TRBJ1-5
D gene: TRBD1
V gene: TRBV19
CDR3 protein: CASSPTGARNQPQHF
CDR3 DNA: TGTGCCAGTAGTCCGACAGGGGCTCGCAATCAGCCCCAGCATTTT

clone size: -
J gene: TRBJ2-1
D gene: -
V gene: TRBV29-1
CDR3 protein: CSVDTGYEQFF
CDR3 DNA: TGCAGCGTTGACACCGGGTATGAGCAGTTCTTC

clone size: -
J gene: TRBJ2-7
D gene: -
V gene: TRBV5-1
CDR3 protein: CASSPGLFPSGDYEQYF
CDR3 DNA: TGCGCCAGCAGTCCGGGCCTTTTCCCCAGTGGAGATTACGAGCAGTACTTC

clone size: -
J gene: TRBJ1-2
D gene: -
V gene: TRBV29-1
CDR3 protein: CSVYSRSLNGYTF
CDR3 DNA: TGCAGCGTTTATAGTCGGTCCTTGAATGGCTACACCTTC

clone size: -
J gene: TRBJ2-3
D gene: TRBD1
V gene: TRBV5-1
CDR3 protein: CASSLGQGGADTQYF
CDR3 DNA: TGCGCCAGCAGCTTGGGACAGGGGGGGGCAGATACGCAGTATTTT

clone size: -
J gene: TRBJ2-5
D gene: -
V gene: TRBV20-1
CDR3 protein: CSASGKETQYF
CDR3 DNA: TGCAGCGCCTCAGGAAAAGAGACCCAGTACTTC

clone size: -
J gene: TRBJ2-5
D gene: TRBD1
V gene: TRBV9
CDR3 protein: CASSVGVSAGTGGETQYF
CDR3 DNA: TGTGCCAGCAGCGTTGGAGTTTCAGCCGGGACAGGGGGGGAGACCCAGTACTTC

clone size: once
J gene: TRBJ1-2
D gene: -
V gene: TRBV30
CDR3 protein: CAWTLRTESGYTF
CDR3 DNA: TGTGCCTGGACCCTTCGGACAGAGAGCGGCTACACCTTC

clone size: -
J gene: TRBJ1-2
D gene: TRBD1
V gene: TRBV29-1
CDR3 protein: CSAYSRETDRAAPFYGYTF
CDR3 DNA: TGCAGCGCCTATTCCAGAGAAACTGACAGGGCAGCCCCTTTCTATGGCTACACCTTC

clone size: -
J gene: TRBJ2-1
D gene: -
V gene: TRBV19
CDR3 protein: CASRDGSRGAEQFF
CDR3 DNA: TGTGCCAGTCGAGACGGTTCTAGGGGCGCTGAGCAGTTCTTC

clone size: once
J gene: TRBJ2-5
D gene: -
V gene: TRBV11-1
CDR3 protein: CASSLAGRTQYF
CDR3 DNA: TGTGCCAGCAGCTTAGCCGGGAGGACCCAGTACTTC

clone size: -
J gene: TRBJ2-5
D gene: -
V gene: TRBV10-3
CDR3 protein: CAIRQDDSRETQYF
CDR3 DNA: TGTGCCATCAGACAGGACGATTCTAGGGAGACCCAGTACTTC

clone size: -
J gene: TRBJ2-7
D gene: -
V gene: TRBV9
CDR3 protein: CASSVGTEGYEQYF
CDR3 DNA: TGTGCCAGCAGCGTAGGGACAGAGGGTTACGAGCAGTACTTC

clone size: -
J gene: TRBJ2-3
D gene: TRBD1
V gene: TRBV5-6
CDR3 protein: CASSLATGGQEDTQYF
CDR3 DNA: TGTGCCAGCAGCTTGGCGACAGGGGGACAAGAAGATACGCAGTATTTT

clone size: -
J gene: TRBJ1-6
D gene: -
V gene: TRBV19
CDR3 protein: CASSISSPGWQASSYNSPLHF
CDR3 DNA: TGTGCCAGTAGTATATCGTCCCCCGGTTGGCAGGCGAGCTCCTATAATTCACCCCTCCACTTT

clone size: -
J gene: TRBJ1-5
D gene: -
V gene: TRBV5-1
CDR3 protein: CASSRDLEGQPQHF
CDR3 DNA: TGCGCCAGCAGCCGGGACCTCGAGGGTCAGCCCCAGCATTTT

clone size: -
J gene: TRBJ1-3
D gene: -
V gene: TRBV11-2
CDR3 protein: CASSLARLSGNTIYF
CDR3 DNA: TGTGCCAGCAGCTTAGCACGGCTCTCTGGAAACACCATATATTTT

clone size: -
J gene: TRBJ2-2
D gene: -
V gene: TRBV6-4
CDR3 protein: CASSDTYSLDTGELFF
CDR3 DNA: TGTGCCAGCAGTGACACCTACAGCCTCGACACCGGGGAGCTGTTTTTT

clone size: -
J gene: TRBJ2-3
D gene: -
V gene: TRBV11-3
CDR3 protein: CASSLETVTDTQYF
CDR3 DNA: TGTGCCAGCAGCTTAGAAACAGTCACAGATACGCAGTATTTT

clone size: -
J gene: TRBJ1-3
D gene: -
V gene: TRBV4-1
CDR3 protein: CASSQAIAVGWNTIYF
CDR3 DNA: TGCGCCAGCAGCCAAGCCATCGCCGTAGGGTGGAACACCATATATTTT

clone size: once
J gene: TRBJ2-1
D gene: TRBD1
V gene: TRBV20-1
CDR3 protein: CSALGQEYQFF
CDR3 DNA: TGCAGTGCCCTGGGACAGGAGTACCAGTTCTTC

clone size: once
J gene: TRBJ1-2
D gene: -
V gene: TRBV10-3
CDR3 protein: CAISTSTGVANYGYTF
CDR3 DNA: TGTGCCATCAGTACCTCTACCGGGGTGGCTAACTATGGCTACACCTTC

clone size: once
J gene: TRBJ2-5
D gene: -
V gene: TRBV5-4
CDR3 protein: CASSLVGAQETQYF
CDR3 DNA: TGTGCCAGCAGCTTGGTTGGGGCGCAGGAGACCCAGTACTTC

clone size: -
J gene: TRBJ1-6
D gene: -
V gene: TRBV11-2
CDR3 protein: CASSLVETENSPLHF
CDR3 DNA: TGTGCCAGCAGCTTAGTCGAAACAGAGAATTCACCCCTCCACTTT

clone size: -
J gene: TRBJ1-2
D gene: -
V gene: TRBV6-6
CDR3 protein: CASSWEDSSYGYTF
CDR3 DNA: TGTGCCAGCAGTTGGGAGGACAGTTCCTATGGCTACACCTTC

clone size: -
J gene: TRBJ2-7
D gene: -
V gene: TRBV5-4
CDR3 protein: CASSLAHGGPAYEQYF
CDR3 DNA: TGTGCCAGCAGCTTGGCCCACGGGGGCCCCGCCTACGAGCAGTACTTC

clone size: -
J gene: TRBJ2-7
D gene: TRBD2
V gene: TRBV5-1
CDR3 protein: CASSLDVSGGYEQYF
CDR3 DNA: TGCGCCAGCAGCTTGGATGTTTCGGGGGGCTACGAGCAGTACTTC